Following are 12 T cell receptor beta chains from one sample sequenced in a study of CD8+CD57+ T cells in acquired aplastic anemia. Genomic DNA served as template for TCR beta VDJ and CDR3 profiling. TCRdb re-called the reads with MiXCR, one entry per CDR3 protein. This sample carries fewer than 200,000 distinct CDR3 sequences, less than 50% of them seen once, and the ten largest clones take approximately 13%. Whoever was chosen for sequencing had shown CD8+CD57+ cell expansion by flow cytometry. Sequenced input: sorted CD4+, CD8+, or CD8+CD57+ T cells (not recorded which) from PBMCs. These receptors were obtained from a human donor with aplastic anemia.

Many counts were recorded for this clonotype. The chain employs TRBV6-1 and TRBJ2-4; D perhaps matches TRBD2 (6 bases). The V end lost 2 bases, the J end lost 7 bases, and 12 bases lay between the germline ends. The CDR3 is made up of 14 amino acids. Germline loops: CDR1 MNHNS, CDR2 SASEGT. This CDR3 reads CASSETGTLNIQYF. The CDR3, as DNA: TGTGCCAGCAGTGAAACCGGGACTCTGAACATTCAGTACTTC.

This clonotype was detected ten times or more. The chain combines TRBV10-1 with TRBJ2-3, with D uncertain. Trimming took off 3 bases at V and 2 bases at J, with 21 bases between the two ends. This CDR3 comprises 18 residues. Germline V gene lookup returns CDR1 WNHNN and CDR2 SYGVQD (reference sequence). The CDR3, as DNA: TGCGCCAGCAGTGAAGTACGTATATCCGGAGTGGACACAGATACGCAGTATTTT. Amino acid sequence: CASSEVRISGVDTDTQYF.

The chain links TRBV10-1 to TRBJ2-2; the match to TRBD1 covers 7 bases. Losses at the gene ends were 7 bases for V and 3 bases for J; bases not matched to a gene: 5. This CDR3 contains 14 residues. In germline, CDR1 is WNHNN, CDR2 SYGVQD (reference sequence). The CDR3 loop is CASKDRVDTGELFF. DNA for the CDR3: TGCGCCAGCAAAGACAGGGTGGACACCGGGGAGCTGTTTTTT.

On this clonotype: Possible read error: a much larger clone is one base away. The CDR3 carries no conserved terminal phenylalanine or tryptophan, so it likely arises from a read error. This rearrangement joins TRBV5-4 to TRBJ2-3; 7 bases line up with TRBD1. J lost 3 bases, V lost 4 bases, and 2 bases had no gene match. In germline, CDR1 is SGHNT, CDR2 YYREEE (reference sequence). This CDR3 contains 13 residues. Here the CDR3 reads CASSLGQTDTQYL. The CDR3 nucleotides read TGTGCCAGCAGCCTGGGACAGACAGATACGCAGTATCTT.

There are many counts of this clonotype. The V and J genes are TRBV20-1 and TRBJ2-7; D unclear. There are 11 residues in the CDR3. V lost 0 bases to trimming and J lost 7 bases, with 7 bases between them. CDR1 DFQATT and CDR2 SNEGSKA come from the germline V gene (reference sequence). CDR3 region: CSARDLEEQYF. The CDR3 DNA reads TGCAGTGCTAGAGATCTGGAAGAGCAGTACTTC.

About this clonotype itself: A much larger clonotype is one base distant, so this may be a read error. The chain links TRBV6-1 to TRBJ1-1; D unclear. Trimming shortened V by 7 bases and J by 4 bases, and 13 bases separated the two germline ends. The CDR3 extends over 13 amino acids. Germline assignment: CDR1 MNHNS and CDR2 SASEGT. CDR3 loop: CASMETMSTEAFF. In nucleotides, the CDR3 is TGTGCCAGCATGGAGACCATGAGCACTGAAGCTTTCTTT.

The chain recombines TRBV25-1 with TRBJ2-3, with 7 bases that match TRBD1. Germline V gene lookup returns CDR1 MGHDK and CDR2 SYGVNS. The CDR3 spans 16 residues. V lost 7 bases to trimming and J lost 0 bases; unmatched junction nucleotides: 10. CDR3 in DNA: TGTGCCAGCAAAAGACAGGGTCTGGGAAGCACAGATACGCAGTATTTT. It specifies CASKRQGLGSTDTQYF. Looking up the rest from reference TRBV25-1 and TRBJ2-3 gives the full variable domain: EADIYQTPRYLVIGTGKKITLECSQTMGHDKMYWYQQDPGMELHLIHYSYGVNSTEKGDLSSESTVSRIRTEHFPLTLESARPSHTSQYLCASKRQGLGSTDTQYFGPGTRLTVL.

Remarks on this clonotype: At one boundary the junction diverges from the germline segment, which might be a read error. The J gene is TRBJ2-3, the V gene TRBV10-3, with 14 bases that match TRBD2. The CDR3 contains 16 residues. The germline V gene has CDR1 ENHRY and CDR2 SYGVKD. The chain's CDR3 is CASSIRTSGGRNTQYF. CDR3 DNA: TGTGCCAGCAGTATACGGACTAGCGGGGGGCGGAATACGCAGTATTTT.

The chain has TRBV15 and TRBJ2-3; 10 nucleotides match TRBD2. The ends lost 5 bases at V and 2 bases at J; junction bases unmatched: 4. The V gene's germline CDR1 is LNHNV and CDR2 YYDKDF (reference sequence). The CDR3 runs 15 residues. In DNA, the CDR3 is TGTGCCACCAGCGGGGGGACTAGCGACACAGATACGCAGTATTTT. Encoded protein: CATSGGTSDTDTQYF. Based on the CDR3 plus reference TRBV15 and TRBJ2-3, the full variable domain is DAMVIQNPRYQVTQFGKPVTLSCSQTLNHNVMYWYQQKSSQAPKLLFHYYDKDFNNEADTPDNFQSRRPNTSFCFLDIRSPGLGDTAMYLCATSGGTSDTDTQYFGPGTRLTVL.

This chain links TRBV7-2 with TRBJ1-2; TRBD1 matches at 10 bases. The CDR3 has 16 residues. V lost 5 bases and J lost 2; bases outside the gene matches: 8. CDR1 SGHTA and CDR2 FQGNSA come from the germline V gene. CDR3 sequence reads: CASSPGQGGINYGYTF. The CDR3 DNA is TGTGCCAGCAGCCCCGGACAGGGGGGGATCAACTATGGCTACACCTTC.

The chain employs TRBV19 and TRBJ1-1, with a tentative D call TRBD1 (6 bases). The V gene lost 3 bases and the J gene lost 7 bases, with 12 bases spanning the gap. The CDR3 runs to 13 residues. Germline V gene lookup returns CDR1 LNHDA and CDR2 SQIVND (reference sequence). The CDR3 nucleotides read TGTGCCAGTAGTATTGGTAGGGGGTATGAAGCTTTCTTT. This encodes CASSIGRGYEAFF.

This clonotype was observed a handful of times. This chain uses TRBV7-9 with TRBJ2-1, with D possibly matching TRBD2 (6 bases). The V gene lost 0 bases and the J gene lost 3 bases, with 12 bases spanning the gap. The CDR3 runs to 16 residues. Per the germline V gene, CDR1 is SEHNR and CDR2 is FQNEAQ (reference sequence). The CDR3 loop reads CASSLAGGKVYNEQFF. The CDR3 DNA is TGTGCCAGCAGCTTAGCGGGGGGAAAGGTCTACAATGAGCAGTTCTTC.